This T cell receptor (beta chain) was sequenced in a study of T cell responses to AZD1222 COVID-19 vaccine listed by TCRdb under 2021. A note on the overall study: TCR sequencing was performed for roughly 250 trial participants, of whom some 200 were given two doses of AZD1222 and some 25 were given two doses of MenACWY control vaccine. Trial participants were enrolled by age into 18-55, 56-69 and 70-plus year subgroups, with roughly 150, 30 and 60 TCR-sequenced participants respectively. Paper-wide results and their limitations: Spike-specific TCR breadth and depth rose significantly after two AZD1222 doses compared with day 0 and with MenACWY recipients. The 56-69-year group was small, and its depth increase did not reach significance, likely because of low power. Because no samples from the day 14 peak response were available, repertoires could be characterized only after the peak T cell response. Most participants were white British and females outnumbered males, and the authors suggested that clonal diversity may have been underestimated. Conclusions about previously exposed vaccinees are limited, since just five to seven AZD1222 recipients were seropositive for SARS-CoV-2 at baseline. The vaccine-associated CD4 TCRs covered the entire spike protein, and the dominant responses fell in regions 160-218 and 743-854. Nearly half of unique spike-specific TCRs reportedly recognized epitopes outside regions mutated in the B.1.351 and B.1.1.7 variants.

The time point label, read with the paper, signifies: sample from adult after SARS-CoV-2 infection, after symptom onset. A couple of convalescent COVID-19 patients, sampled after symptom onset from adults with prior SARS-CoV-2 infection, were also TCR-sequenced for comparison. The CDR3 regions of human TCRbeta chains were analyzed by immunosequencing. The paper's data handling went like this. TCRs in the repertoires were matched against a reference library of SARS-CoV-2-specific TCRs that had been generated with the MIRA antigen-specificity platform. Breadth was defined as the fraction of unique TCRs that were SARS-CoV-2-associated. Depth was defined as the fraction of total T cells that were SARS-CoV-2-associated. Using the MIRA data, every spike-specific TCR was mapped to the spike region that the TCR reacted to and assigned to either a CD4 or a CD8 class. Log10-transformed breadth and depth values were compared by one-way ANOVA with Sidak's multiple comparisons tests. TCRdb obtained this table from immuneACCESS and retained in-frame rearrangements with V and J assigned. These tables miss some clones; where compared with another copy, unresolved V genes account for less than half of the shortfall, and the remainder is unexplained. That table furnishes V, J and clone size, whereas the DNA furnished D and trimming. The sample includes some 150,000 clones, with about nine tenths observed a single time. The ten largest make up roughly 6.9% of the sample.

Cut back by 4 bases and 0 bases, the V and J ends lie 7 bases apart. The CDR3, cysteine through phenylalanine, is 14 amino acids long. Only CDR3 DNA is held: 42 bases, read in frame from base 1. The germline V gene provides CDR1 MDHEN and CDR2 SYDVKM. Regarding this clone: It lacks a known antigen. No base quality information exists; no much larger clone differs at one position.

The sequence joins TRBV28 to TRBJ1-5; no confident D gene assignment can be made. This TCR came from an adult who had recovered from COVID-19. This specimen was peripheral blood, taken after recovery from COVID-19. In nucleotide form, the sequence is TGTGCCAGCAGTTCGGGTCATAGCAATCAGCCCCAGCATTTT. The resulting protein is CASSSGHSNQPQHF.